This TCR beta chain was obtained from a study of blood T cell repertoires in COVID-19. This CDR3 region has 15 residues. With 3 bases removed from V and 0 bases from J, the gap between germline ends came to 9 bases. Germline-derived CDR1 and CDR2 are SGHKS and YYEKEE (reference sequence). In the original processing: Estimated nucleated cell counts came from reference gene primer amplification. The table came from immunoSEQ multiplex PCR; TCRdb's copy has only in-frame clones and leaves some out. V and J calls and clone size follow that table, whereas D and trimming were derived from the DNA. The data contain 100,000 to 150,000 clones, around nine tenths of them singletons.

The chain is built from TRBV5-5 and TRBJ2-2, with D possibly TRBD1 on 6 matching bases. Material: peripheral blood. The clonotype was recovered from a woman between 50 and 59 years old with acute or convalescent COVID-19. The CDR3 sequence is CASSSGQPNTGELFF. The CDR3 bases are TGTGCCAGCAGCTCTGGACAGCCGAACACCGGGGAGCTGTTTTTT. The full variable domain, completed using reference TRBV5-5 and TRBJ2-2, is DAGVTQSPTHLIKTRGQQVTLRCSPISGHKSVSWYQQVLGQGPQFIFQYYEKEERGRGNFPDRFSARQFPNYSSELNVNALLLGDSALYLCASSSGQPNTGELFFGEGSRLTVL.